The 15 T cell receptor beta chains presented below share a single source sample, sequenced in a study of shared clonotypes between healthy human individuals. Naive CD8 isolation took CD45RO-negative cells positively selected for CCR7 and excluded terminally differentiated effector memory CD45RA+ cells. The method was immunoSEQ multiplex PCR; TCRdb's version includes in-frame clones alone and lacks a portion of them. This sample has around 640,000 clones; 95% to 97% occur once, and the top ten carry more than 0.085%. The sequencing input was naive CD8+ T cells sorted from blood. These receptors originate from a young woman in good health.

This chain joins TRBV15 and TRBJ2-7; D perhaps matches TRBD1 (6 bases). V lost 2 bases and J 2 bases, leaving 13 bases between the germline ends. In germline, CDR1 is LNHNV, CDR2 YYDKDF (reference sequence). The CDR3 has 15 amino acids. CDR3 residues: CATSRRTGTAYEQYF. In DNA form, the CDR3 reads TGTGCCACCAGCAGACGAACAGGGACCGCCTACGAGCAGTACTTC.

DNA for the CDR3: TGTGCCAGCAGCCCGGGTAGCGGTAAAAATTACAATGAGCAGTTCTTC. It yields the protein CASSPGSGKNYNEQFF. The gene calls are TRBV7-8 and TRBJ2-1; D is possibly TRBD2 (6 bases). V lost 5 bases and J lost 4, with 18 bases in between. The CDR3 has 16 amino acids. Germline V gene data show CDR1 as SGHVS and CDR2 as FQNEAQ.

V gene TRBV19 combines with J gene TRBJ1-1; TRBD1 might be the D (6 bases). This CDR3 spans 12 amino acids. Germline assignment: CDR1 LNHDA and CDR2 SQIVND (reference sequence). V shed 7 bases and J shed 10 bases, with 16 bases lying between them. The DNA of the CDR3 is TGTGCCAGTAACGTTGAGGGGGGTGTAGCTTTCTTT. Protein: CASNVEGGVAFF.

This sequence joins TRBV6-1 and TRBJ2-1; no definite D call. This CDR3 has 14 residues. Germline CDR1 reads MNHNS; CDR2 reads SASEGT. Trimming took off 4 bases at V and 3 bases at J, with 10 bases between the two ends. As DNA, the CDR3 is TGTGCCAGCAGTGCCACGGGTCTCTACAATGAGCAGTTCTTC. It specifies CASSATGLYNEQFF.

The rearrangement uses TRBV29-1 and TRBJ2-1, with 12 bases that match TRBD2. Trimming took 3 bases from V and 3 from J; bases not matched to a gene: 9. The germline V gene has CDR1 SQVTM and CDR2 ANQGSEA. The CDR3 totals 17 residues. CDR3 nucleotide sequence: TGCAGCGTTGAGGGAAGACTAGCGGGAGATAACTACAATGAGCAGTTCTTC. It is translated as CSVEGRLAGDNYNEQFF.

V usage is TRBV28 and J usage is TRBJ2-3; 14 positions match TRBD2. With V trimmed by 3 bases and J by 3 bases, 2 bases remained unmatched. This CDR3 is built from 16 residues. Germline loops: CDR1 MDHEN, CDR2 SYDVKM. CDR3 nucleotides: TGTGCCAGCAGTTTGGGACTAGCGGGAGTAACAGATACGCAGTATTTT. Translation: CASSLGLAGVTDTQYF.

V gene TRBV7-8 combines with J gene TRBJ2-1, with D perhaps assigned TRBD1 or TRBD2 (6 bases each). Deletions cut 3 bases from V and 9 bases from J, with 15 bases between. Germline loops: CDR1 SGHVS, CDR2 FQNEAQ. This CDR3 comprises 14 residues. CDR3 coding DNA: TGTGCCAGCAGCTTGAGGGGGAGGACCGGTGAGCAGTTCTTC. Its protein is CASSLRGRTGEQFF.

This chain links TRBV7-9 with TRBJ1-2; D not resolved. CDR1 and CDR2 (germline): SEHNR, FQNEAQ (reference sequence). This CDR3 is built from 14 residues. Trimming removed 2 bases at V and 2 bases at J, with 9 bases between. CDR3 DNA: TGTGCCAGCAGCTTAATCACGGCAAACTATGGCTACACCTTC. Its protein product is CASSLITANYGYTF.

As concerns this clone: Other DNA sequences in the same sample also yield this CDR3. The J gene is TRBJ2-7, the V gene TRBV6-5; perhaps TRBD1 as D (6 bases). The CDR3 runs to 13 residues. Germline-derived CDR1 and CDR2 are MNHEY and SVGAGI. V lost 4 bases and J lost 4, with 11 bases in between. CDR3 sequence reads: CASSSGTSYEQYF. DNA for the CDR3: TGTGCCAGCAGTTCCGGGACATCGTACGAGCAGTACTTC.

V gene TRBV2 combines with J gene TRBJ1-3; D remains ambiguous. The CDR3 contains 15 residues. Trimming pared 1 base from V and 5 bases from J, leaving 12 bases between. CDR1 is SNHLY and CDR2 is FYNNEI in the germline V gene. CDR3 coding DNA: TGTGCCAGCAGTGAAGTGGCCCCCGTCAGAAACACCATATATTTT. Amino acid sequence: CASSEVAPVRNTIYF.

The rearrangement uses TRBV7-3 and TRBJ2-1, with no clear D. Germline V gene lookup returns CDR1 SGHTA and CDR2 FQGTGA. V was shortened by 2 bases and J by 6 bases, with 20 bases between the two germline ends. This CDR3 contains 17 residues. The CDR3 sequence is CASSLSRMWLVFNEQFF. DNA for the CDR3: TGTGCCAGCAGCTTATCCAGAATGTGGCTAGTGTTCAATGAGCAGTTCTTC.

As to this clone: Other DNA variants within this sample encode the same CDR3. V usage is TRBV27 and J usage is TRBJ2-7, with D perhaps matching TRBD2 (5 bases). Germline CDR1 reads MNHEY; CDR2 reads SMNVEV (reference sequence). Trimming removed 5 bases at V and 5 bases at J, with 10 bases between. The CDR3 runs to 12 residues. The CDR3 loop reads CASSLTGDEQYF. Written as DNA, the CDR3 is TGTGCCAGCAGTCTCACCGGGGACGAGCAGTACTTC.

The gene calls are TRBV27 and TRBJ2-2; tentative D call: TRBD2 (6 bases). The CDR3 is 17 residues long. Trimming stripped 3 bases from V and 5 bases from J, with 19 bases between. CDR1 is MNHEY and CDR2 is SMNVEV in the germline V gene (reference sequence). The CDR3 nucleotides are TGTGCCAGCAGTTTTAACCTCGGGGGAATTTCTACCGGGGAGCTGTTTTTT. This translates into CASSFNLGGISTGELFF.

The chain combines TRBV7-6 with TRBJ2-7, with D tentatively TRBD1 (6 bases). The CDR3 runs to 13 residues. The germline gives CDR1 SGHVS, CDR2 FNYEAQ. The V end was cut by 5 bases, the J end by 6 bases, with 14 bases between. In DNA form, the CDR3 reads TGTGCCAGCAGCCTTCGGACAGAGGGCGAGCAGTACTTC. Its protein is CASSLRTEGEQYF.

This clone occurred once. V usage is TRBV4-2 and J usage is TRBJ2-1; D could derive from TRBD1 or TRBD2 (5 bases each). Germline V lookup: CDR1 LGHNA, CDR2 YNFKEQ. There are 15 residues in the CDR3. V was cut by 4 bases and J by 4 bases, with 14 bases left in between. For the CDR3, the DNA is TGTGCCAGCAGCCGAGGGGCAAGTGGGTACAATGAGCAGTTCTTC. Its translation: CASSRGASGYNEQFF.